This passage covers 6 T cell receptor beta chains from one sample sequenced in a study of CD8+ T cells in alopecia areata. After isolation, RNA underwent reverse transcription to generate cDNA as the sequencing template. Some clones are missing from TCRdb's copy, which holds only in-frame ones; the method was immunoSEQ multiplex PCR. The sample records about 200,000 clones, about 50% being singletons. Indicated treatment: oral pan-JAK inhibitor, 5-10 mg twice daily. Sequenced material: CD4+ T cells sorted from blood, taken at week 4, from a patient treated with tofacitinib. Receptors originate from a human donor with alopecia areata.

This clone was picked up a small number of times. The chain has TRBV4-1 and TRBJ1-2, with D unresolved. Trimming removed 3 bases at V and 3 bases at J, with 11 bases between. There are 14 residues in the CDR3. Germline V gene sequence: CDR1 MGHRA, CDR2 YSYEKL. The CDR3 DNA follows: TGCGCCAGCAGCCATGGCACAGAGTACTATGGCTACACCTTC. It codes for CASSHGTEYYGYTF.

In this sample, this clone turned up a few times. The chain has TRBV19 and TRBJ1-1; maybe TRBD1 (6 bases). V was pared by 5 bases and J by 7 bases, with 20 bases between. Per the germline V gene, CDR1 is LNHDA and CDR2 is SQIVND (reference sequence). This CDR3 contains 15 residues. The DNA for the CDR3 is TGTGCCAGTAGTCCCCGACAAGGGGGGCTGGGTGAAGCTTTCTTT. Its protein is CASSPRQGGLGEAFF. The full variable domain, its missing parts supplied by reference TRBV19 and TRBJ1-1, is DGGITQSPKYLFRKEGQNVTLSCEQNLNHDAMYWYRQDPGQGLRLIYYSQIVNDFQKGDIAEGYSVSREKKESFPLTVTSAQKNPTAFYLCASSPRQGGLGEAFFGQGTRLTVV.

The chain carries TRBV30 and TRBJ2-1; D is tentatively TRBD1 or TRBD2 (5 bases each). The V gene lost 5 bases and the J gene lost 9 bases, with 17 bases spanning the gap. Germline CDR1 is GTSNPN and CDR2 is SVGIG (reference sequence). The length of the CDR3 is 13 residues. CDR3 residues: CAWAPGAQGEQFF. The CDR3 DNA reads as TGTGCCTGGGCTCCCGGGGCCCAGGGTGAGCAGTTCTTC.

The rearrangement uses TRBV11-2 and TRBJ2-3; possibly TRBD1 for D (6 bases). The germline V and J ends were trimmed by 8 bases and 3 bases, with 9 bases remaining between them. This CDR3 region has 12 residues. The germline gives CDR1 SGHAT, CDR2 FQNNGV. The CDR3 here is CASLRGTDTQYF. CDR3 DNA: TGTGCCAGCTTAAGGGGGACAGATACGCAGTATTTT. The variable domain in full, completed from reference TRBV11-2 and TRBJ2-3, reads EAGVAQSPRYKIIEKRQSVAFWCNPISGHATLYWYQQILGQGPKLLIQFQNNGVVDDSQLPKDRFSAERLKGVDSTLKIQPAKLEDSAVYLCASLRGTDTQYFGPGTRLTVL.

The rearrangement links TRBV30 to TRBJ1-2, with D hard to call. CDR3 length equals 13 residues. Trimming shortened V by 1 base and J by 6 bases, and 12 bases separated the two germline ends. Germline values: CDR1 GTSNPN, CDR2 SVGIG (reference sequence). The CDR3 region has the DNA TGTGCCTGGAGTGGTTCATCGGCGGATGGCTACACCTTC. Translation gives CAWSGSSADGYTF.

V and J are TRBV4-3 and TRBJ1-2; possibly TRBD1 for D (6 bases). Germline V gene sequence: CDR1 LGHNA, CDR2 YSLEER. The CDR3 has 13 residues. V was clipped by 1 base and J by 6 bases, with 9 bases between them. DNA of the CDR3: TGCGCCAGCAGCCAAGTACAGGGAGATGGCTACACCTTC. Translated, it gives CASSQVQGDGYTF.